This T cell receptor (beta chain) was recorded in a study of T-cell reconstitution after alpha-beta-depleted transplantation in children. This clonotype was seen many times. The TCRbeta library was prepared with unique molecular identifiers. TCRdb ran MiXCR on the PCR reads and lists one entry per CDR3 protein. The sample includes hundreds of thousands of distinct CDR3 sequences, around 10% of them seen just once. Source: PBMCs, taken before TCRalphabeta/CD19-depleted stem cell transplant. This receptor was taken from a boy in the first two years of life with acute myeloid leukemia, due to receive a stem cell transplant.

CDR3 nucleotides: TGCGCCAGCAGCGCGATGAACGAGCAGTACTTC. The encoded protein is CASSAMNEQYF. The chain carries TRBV5-1 and TRBJ2-7, with D unresolved. The V end was cut by 4 bases, the J end by 5 bases, with 7 bases between. The CDR3 loop spans 11 amino acids. The germline V gene has CDR1 SGHRS and CDR2 YFSETQ.